This T cell receptor (beta chain) was obtained from a study of blood T cell repertoires in COVID-19. At the level of the study: Italy, Spain and the United States were the sources of the convalescent and acute COVID-19 samples. PBMCs, B-cell-depleted T cells, or T cells provided the cDNA or gDNA that made up the material.

This clone was found once. As processed by the authors: Amplification of reference gene primers was used by the study to estimate nucleated cell counts. Sequencing used immunoSEQ multiplex PCR; TCRdb keeps in-frame clones, though not all of them. From that table come the V and J calls and clone size; the DNA was used to work out D and trimming. The sample lists about 200,000 clones, more than 70% occurring once. Sequencing used peripheral blood. The sequence derives from a woman aged 35 to 49 who had recovered from COVID-19.

The CDR3 region is CAWSRSTGNSPLHF. The CDR3 DNA reads TGTGCCTGGAGCCGGAGTACAGGGAACTCACCCCTCCACTTT. The chain recombines TRBV30 with TRBJ1-6; TRBD1 might be the D (6 bases). This CDR3 contains 14 residues. Trimming removed 3 bases from V and 10 bases from J, with 16 bases in between. CDR1 and CDR2 (germline): GTSNPN, SVGIG (reference sequence). The full variable domain, completed using reference TRBV30 and TRBJ1-6, is SQTIHQWPATLVQPVGSPLSLECTVEGTSNPNLYWYRQAAGRGLQLLFYSVGIGQISSEVPQNLSASRPQDRQFILSSKKLLLSDSGFYLCAWSRSTGNSPLHFGNGTRLTVT.